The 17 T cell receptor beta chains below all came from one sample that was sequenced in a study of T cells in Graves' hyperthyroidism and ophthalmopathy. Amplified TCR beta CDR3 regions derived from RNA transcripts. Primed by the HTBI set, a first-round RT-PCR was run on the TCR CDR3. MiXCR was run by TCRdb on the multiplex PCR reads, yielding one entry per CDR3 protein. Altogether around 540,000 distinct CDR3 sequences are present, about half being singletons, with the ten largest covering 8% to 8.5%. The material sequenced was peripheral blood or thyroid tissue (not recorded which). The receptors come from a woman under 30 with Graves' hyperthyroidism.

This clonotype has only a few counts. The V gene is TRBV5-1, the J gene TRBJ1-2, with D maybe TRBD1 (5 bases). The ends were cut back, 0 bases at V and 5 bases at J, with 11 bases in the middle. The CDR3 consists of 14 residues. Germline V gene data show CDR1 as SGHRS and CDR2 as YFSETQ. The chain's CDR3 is CASSLGGTSYGYTF. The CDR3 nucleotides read TGCGCCAGCAGCTTGGGAGGGACGAGTTATGGCTACACCTTC.

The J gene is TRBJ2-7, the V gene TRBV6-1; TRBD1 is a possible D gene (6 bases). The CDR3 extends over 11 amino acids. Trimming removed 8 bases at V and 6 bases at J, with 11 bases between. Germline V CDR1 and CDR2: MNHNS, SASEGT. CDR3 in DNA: TGTGCCAGCTTCAGGGGCACCGAGCAGTACTTC. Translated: CASFRGTEQYF.

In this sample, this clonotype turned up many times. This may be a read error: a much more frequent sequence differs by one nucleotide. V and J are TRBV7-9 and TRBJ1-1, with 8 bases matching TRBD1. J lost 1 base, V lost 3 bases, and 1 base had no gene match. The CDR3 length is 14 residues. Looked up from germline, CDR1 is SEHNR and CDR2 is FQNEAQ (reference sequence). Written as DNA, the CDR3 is TGTGCCAGCAGCTTCGGACAGGGGAACACTGAAGCTTTCTTT. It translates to CASSFGQGNTEAFF.

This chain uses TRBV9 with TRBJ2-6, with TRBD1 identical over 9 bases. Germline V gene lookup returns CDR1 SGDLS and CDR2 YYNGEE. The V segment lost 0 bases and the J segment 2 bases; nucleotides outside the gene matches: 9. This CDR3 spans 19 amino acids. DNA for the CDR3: TGTGCCAGCAGCGTAGTAAAGGGACAGGGACAAGCTGGGGCCAACGTCCTGACTTTC. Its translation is CASSVVKGQGQAGANVLTF. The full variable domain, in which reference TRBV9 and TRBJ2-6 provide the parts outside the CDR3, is DSGVTQTPKHLITATGQRVTLRCSPRSGDLSVYWYQQSLDQGLQFLIQYYNGEERAKGNILERFSAQQFPDLHSELNLSSLELGDSALYFCASSVVKGQGQAGANVLTFGAGSRLTVL.

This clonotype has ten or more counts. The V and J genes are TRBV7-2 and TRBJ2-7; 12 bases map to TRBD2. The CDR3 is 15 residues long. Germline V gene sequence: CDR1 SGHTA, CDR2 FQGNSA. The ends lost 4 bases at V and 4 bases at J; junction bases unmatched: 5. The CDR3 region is CASSSPTSGSYEQYF. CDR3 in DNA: TGTGCCAGCAGCTCCCCGACTAGCGGGAGTTACGAGCAGTACTTC.

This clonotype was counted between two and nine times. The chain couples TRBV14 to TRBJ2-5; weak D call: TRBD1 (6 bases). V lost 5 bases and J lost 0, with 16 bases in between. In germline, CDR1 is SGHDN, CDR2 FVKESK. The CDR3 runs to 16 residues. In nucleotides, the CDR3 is TGTGCCAGCAGCTCCTTGACAGGATCGTACCAAGAGACCCAGTACTTC. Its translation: CASSSLTGSYQETQYF.

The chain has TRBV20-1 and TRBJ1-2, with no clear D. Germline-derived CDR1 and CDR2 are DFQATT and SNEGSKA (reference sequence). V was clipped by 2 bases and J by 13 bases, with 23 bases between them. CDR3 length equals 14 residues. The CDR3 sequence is CSARPLNTVLRLTF. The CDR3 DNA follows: TGCAGTGCTAGACCCTTAAACACGGTACTAAGGCTCACCTTC.

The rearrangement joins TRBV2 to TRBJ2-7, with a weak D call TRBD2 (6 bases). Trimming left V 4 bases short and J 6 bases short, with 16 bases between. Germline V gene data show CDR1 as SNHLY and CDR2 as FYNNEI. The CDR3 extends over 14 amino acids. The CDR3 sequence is CASSVGWAGSEQYF. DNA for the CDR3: TGTGCCAGCAGTGTTGGTTGGGCGGGGTCCGAGCAGTACTTC.

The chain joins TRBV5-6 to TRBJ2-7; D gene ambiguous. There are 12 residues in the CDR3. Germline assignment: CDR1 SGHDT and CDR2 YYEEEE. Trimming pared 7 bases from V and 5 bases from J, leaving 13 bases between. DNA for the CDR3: TGTGCCAGCTCACCAACGGTCGACGAGCAGTACTTC. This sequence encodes CASSPTVDEQYF.

CDR3 in DNA: TGTGCCAGCAGAGAGCGAAGATCTAATGGCTACACCTTC. Protein sequence: CASRERRSNGYTF. The V gene is TRBV25-1, the J gene TRBJ1-2; D unresolved. CDR1 MGHDK and CDR2 SYGVNS come from the germline V gene. CDR3 length: 13 amino acids. Trimming pared 6 bases from V and 6 bases from J, leaving 14 bases between.

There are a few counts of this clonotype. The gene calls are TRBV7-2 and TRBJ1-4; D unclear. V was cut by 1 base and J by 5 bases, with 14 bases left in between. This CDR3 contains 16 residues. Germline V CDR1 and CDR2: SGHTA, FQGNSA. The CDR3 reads CASSLVASGVNEKLFF. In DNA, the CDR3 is TGTGCCAGCAGCTTAGTGGCGAGTGGGGTGAATGAAAAACTGTTTTTT.

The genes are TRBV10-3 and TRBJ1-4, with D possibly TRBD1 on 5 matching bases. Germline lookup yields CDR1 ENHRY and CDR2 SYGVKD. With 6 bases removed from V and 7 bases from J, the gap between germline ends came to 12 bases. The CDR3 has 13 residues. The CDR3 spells CAIRPRVGEKLFF. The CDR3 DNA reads TGTGCCATCAGACCCAGGGTGGGTGAAAAACTGTTTTTT.

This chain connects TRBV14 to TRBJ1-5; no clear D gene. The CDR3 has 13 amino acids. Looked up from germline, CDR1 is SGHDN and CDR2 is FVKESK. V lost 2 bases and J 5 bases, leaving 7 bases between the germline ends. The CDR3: CASSQSTDQPQHF. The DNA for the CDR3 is TGTGCCAGCAGCCAATCCACAGATCAGCCCCAGCATTTT. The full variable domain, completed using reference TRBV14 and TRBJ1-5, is EAGVTQFPSHSVIEKGQTVTLRCDPISGHDNLYWYRRVMGKEIKFLLHFVKESKQDESGMPNNRFLAERTGGTYSTLKVQPAELEDSGVYFCASSQSTDQPQHFGDGTRLSIL.

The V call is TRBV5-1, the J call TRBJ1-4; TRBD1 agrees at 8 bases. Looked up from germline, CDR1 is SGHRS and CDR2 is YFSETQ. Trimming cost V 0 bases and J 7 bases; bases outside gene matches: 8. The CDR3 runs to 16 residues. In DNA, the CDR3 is TGCGCCAGCAGCTTGGGAGTCGGCAGGGGGCCTGAAAAACTGTTTTTT. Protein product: CASSLGVGRGPEKLFF.

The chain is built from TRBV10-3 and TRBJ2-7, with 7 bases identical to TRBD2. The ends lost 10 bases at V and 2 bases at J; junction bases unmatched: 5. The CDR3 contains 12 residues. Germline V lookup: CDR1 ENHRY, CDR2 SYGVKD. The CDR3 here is CATRSGTYEQYF. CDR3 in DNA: TGTGCCACCCGGAGCGGGACCTACGAGCAGTACTTC.

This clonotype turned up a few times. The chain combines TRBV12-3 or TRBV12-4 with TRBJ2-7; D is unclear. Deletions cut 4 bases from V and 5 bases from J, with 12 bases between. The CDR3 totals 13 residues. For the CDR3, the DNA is TGTGCCAGCAGTTACCTCCTGCGGAACGAGCAGTACTTC. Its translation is CASSYLLRNEQYF.

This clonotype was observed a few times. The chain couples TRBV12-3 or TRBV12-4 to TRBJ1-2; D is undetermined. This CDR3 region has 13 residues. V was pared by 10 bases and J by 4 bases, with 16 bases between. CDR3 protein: CATISKEGYGYTF. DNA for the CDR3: TGTGCCACCATATCTAAGGAGGGCTATGGCTACACCTTC.